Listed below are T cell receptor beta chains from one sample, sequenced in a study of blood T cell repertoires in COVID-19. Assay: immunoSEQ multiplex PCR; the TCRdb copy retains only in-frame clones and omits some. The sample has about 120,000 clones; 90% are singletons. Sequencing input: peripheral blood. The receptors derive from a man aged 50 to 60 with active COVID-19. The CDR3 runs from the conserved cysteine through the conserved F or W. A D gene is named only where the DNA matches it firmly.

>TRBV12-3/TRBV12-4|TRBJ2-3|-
CASAPGVGTQYF
TGTGCCAGCGCGCCGGGGGTGGGTACGCAGTATTTT
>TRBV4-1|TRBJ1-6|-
CASSQDPAGANSPLHF
TGCGCCAGCAGCCAAGATCCCGCAGGGGCAAATTCACCCCTCCACTTT
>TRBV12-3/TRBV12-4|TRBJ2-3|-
CASSLGSTQYF
TGTGCCAGCAGTTTAGGGAGTACGCAGTATTTT
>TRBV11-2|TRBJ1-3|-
CASSLGGKLNTIYF
TGTGCCAGCAGCTTAGGCGGAAAACTAAACACCATATATTTT
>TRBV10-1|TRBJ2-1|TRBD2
CASSDSAGVLDNEQFF
TGCGCCAGCAGTGATTCGGCGGGAGTTTTAGATAATGAGCAGTTCTTC
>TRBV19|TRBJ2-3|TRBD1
CASGPGGLSDTQYF
TGTGCCAGTGGGCCAGGGGGTCTCTCAGATACGCAGTATTTT
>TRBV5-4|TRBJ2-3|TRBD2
CASSPPRLADTDTQYF
TGTGCCAGCAGCCCACCCCGACTAGCGGACACAGATACGCAGTATTTT
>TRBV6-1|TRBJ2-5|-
CASSEEDTGLATQYF
TGTGCCAGCAGTGAAGAAGATACAGGGTTGGCGACCCAGTACTTC
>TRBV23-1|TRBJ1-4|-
CASSQSLYNEKLFF
TGCGCCAGCAGTCAATCACTGTATAATGAAAAACTGTTTTTT
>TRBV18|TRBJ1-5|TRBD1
CASSPRPTSRGDQPQHF
TGTGCCAGCTCACCACGGCCCACCTCCAGGGGGGATCAGCCCCAGCATTTT
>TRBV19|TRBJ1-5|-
CASSIRLGGGASSQPQHF
TGTGCCAGTAGTATCCGGCTGGGGGGGGGCGCAAGTTCCCAGCCCCAGCATTTT
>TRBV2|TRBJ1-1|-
CASTLAPPSEAFF
TGTGCCAGCACCCTGGCCCCACCATCGGAAGCTTTCTTT
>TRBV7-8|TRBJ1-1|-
CASSLLGGSPTEAFF
TGTGCCAGCAGCTTACTAGGGGGATCCCCCACTGAAGCTTTCTTT
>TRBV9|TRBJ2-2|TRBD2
CASSVGSGGASGELFF
TGTGCCAGCAGCGTAGGAAGCGGGGGGGCAAGCGGGGAGCTGTTTTTT
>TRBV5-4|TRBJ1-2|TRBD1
CASSLRDRVYGYTF
TGTGCCAGCAGCTTGCGGGACAGGGTATATGGCTACACCTTC